What follows are 8 T cell receptor beta chains derived from one specimen sequenced in a study of blood T cell repertoires in COVID-19. The protocol was immunoSEQ multiplex PCR, while the TCRdb copy is restricted to in-frame clones and leaves out a portion. The sample has some 390,000 clones; 87% are singletons. Input material: peripheral blood. The receptors originated from an older woman with COVID-19, enrolled during active disease.

V gene TRBV28 combines with J gene TRBJ1-2; a weak D match, TRBD1 (6 bases). The germline gives CDR1 MDHEN, CDR2 SYDVKM. The CDR3 contains 15 residues. V lost 4 bases and J lost 1, with 13 bases in between. CDR3 coding DNA: TGTGCCAGCAGTTCAACAGGGACGGGTAACTATGGCTACACCTTC. It is translated as CASSSTGTGNYGYTF.

The J gene is TRBJ1-2, the V gene TRBV18, with D uncertain. The CDR3 contains 13 residues. Trimming removed 3 bases from V and 6 bases from J, with 11 bases in between. Germline V gene data show CDR1 as KGHSH and CDR2 as LQKENI. The CDR3, as DNA: TGTGCCAGCTCACCGTCCGTCGGAGATGGCTACACCTTC. Translating it yields CASSPSVGDGYTF.

The chain has TRBV28 and TRBJ2-7; TRBD1 agrees at 10 bases. The germline gives CDR1 MDHEN, CDR2 SYDVKM. The CDR3 runs to 15 residues. Trimming removed 3 bases from V and 5 bases from J; junction bases left unmatched: 7. CDR3 residues: CASSFRGTGVNEQYF. DNA of the CDR3: TGTGCCAGCAGTTTTAGAGGGACAGGGGTAAACGAGCAGTACTTC.

This chain connects TRBV5-4 to TRBJ2-5; TRBD2 aligns across 8 bases. The CDR3 has 15 amino acids. From germline, CDR1 is SGHNT and CDR2 YYREEE (reference sequence). Trimming took 0 bases from V and 2 from J; bases not matched to a gene: 3. As DNA, the CDR3 is TGTGCCAGCAGCTTGGTTCGGGGGGGGCAAGAGACCCAGTACTTC. Translating gives CASSLVRGGQETQYF.

This chain uses TRBV7-8 with TRBJ1-1, with a possible D match to TRBD1 (5 bases). This CDR3 contains 13 residues. Trimming took 2 bases from V and 6 from J, leaving 10 bases between them. Germline assignment: CDR1 SGHVS and CDR2 FQNEAQ. For the CDR3, the DNA is TGTGCCAGCAGCTTATTGGGGGAGGCTGAAGCTTTCTTT. Protein sequence: CASSLLGEAEAFF.

The rearrangement links TRBV7-9 to TRBJ2-7; tentatively, D is TRBD2 (5 bases). With 6 bases removed from V and 9 bases from J, the gap between germline ends came to 18 bases. The length of the CDR3 is 13 residues. Germline V gene sequence: CDR1 SEHNR, CDR2 FQNEAQ (reference sequence). The CDR3 sequence: CASSMSGMGAQYF. CDR3 coding DNA: TGTGCCAGCAGTATGTCCGGCATGGGAGCGCAGTACTTC.

The rearrangement uses TRBV19 and TRBJ1-2; D perhaps matches TRBD1 (5 bases). The V gene's germline CDR1 is LNHDA and CDR2 SQIVND (reference sequence). The CDR3 length is 13 residues. V dropped 7 bases and J dropped 8 bases, with 17 bases sitting between them. As DNA, the CDR3 is TGTGCCAGTAACTTCGGGGGTATACGCGGCTACACCTTC. Its translation is CASNFGGIRGYTF. Full variable domain (outside the CDR3, taken from reference TRBV19 and TRBJ1-2): DGGITQSPKYLFRKEGQNVTLSCEQNLNHDAMYWYRQDPGQGLRLIYYSQIVNDFQKGDIAEGYSVSREKKESFPLTVTSAQKNPTAFYLCASNFGGIRGYTFGSGTRLTVV.

The chain has TRBV3-1 (or the pseudogene TRBV3-2) and TRBJ2-7; D might be TRBD1 (5 bases). CDR1 and CDR2 (germline): LGHDT, YNNKEL (reference sequence). This CDR3 spans 14 amino acids. The germline V and J ends were trimmed by 8 bases and 8 bases, with 22 bases remaining between them. CDR3 DNA sequence: TGTGCCAGCCGGTCGTCAGGGAACCTTGTGAAGCAGTACTTC. As protein: CASRSSGNLVKQYF.